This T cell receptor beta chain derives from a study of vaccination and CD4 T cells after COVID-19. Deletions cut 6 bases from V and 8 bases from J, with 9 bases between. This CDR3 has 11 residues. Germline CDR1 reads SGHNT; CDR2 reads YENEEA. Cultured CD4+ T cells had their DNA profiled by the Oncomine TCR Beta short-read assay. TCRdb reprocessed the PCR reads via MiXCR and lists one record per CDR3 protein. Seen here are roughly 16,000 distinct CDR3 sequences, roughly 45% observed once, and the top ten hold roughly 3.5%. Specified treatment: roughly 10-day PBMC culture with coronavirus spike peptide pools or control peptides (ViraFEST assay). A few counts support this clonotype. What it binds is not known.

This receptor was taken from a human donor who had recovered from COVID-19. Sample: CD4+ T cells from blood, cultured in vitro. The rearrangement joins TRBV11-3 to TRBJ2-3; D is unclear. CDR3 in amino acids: CASSSGGTQYF. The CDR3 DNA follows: TGTGCCAGCAGTTCTGGCGGTACGCAGTATTTT.